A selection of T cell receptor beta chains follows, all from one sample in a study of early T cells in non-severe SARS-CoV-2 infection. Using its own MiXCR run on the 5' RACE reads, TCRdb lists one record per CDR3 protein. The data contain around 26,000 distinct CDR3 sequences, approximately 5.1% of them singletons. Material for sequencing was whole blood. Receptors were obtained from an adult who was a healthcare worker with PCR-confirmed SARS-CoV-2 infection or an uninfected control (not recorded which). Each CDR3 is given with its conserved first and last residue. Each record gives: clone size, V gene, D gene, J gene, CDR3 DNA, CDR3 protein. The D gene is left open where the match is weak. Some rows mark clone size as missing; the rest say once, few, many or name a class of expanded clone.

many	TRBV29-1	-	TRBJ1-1	TGCAGCGTTGAAGGGAACACTGAAGCTTTCTTT	CSVEGNTEAFF
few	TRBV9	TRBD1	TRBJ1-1	TGTGCCAGCAGCGTAACGGACAGGTCGAACACTGAAGCTTTCTTT	CASSVTDRSNTEAFF
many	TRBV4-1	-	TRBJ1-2	TGCGCCAGCAGCCAAGTCCAGGAGAGGTATGGCTACACCTTC	CASSQVQERYGYTF
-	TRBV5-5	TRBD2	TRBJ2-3	TGTGCCAGCAGCTTGGACGGGGGGGCCTCAGATACGCAGTATTTT	CASSLDGGASDTQYF
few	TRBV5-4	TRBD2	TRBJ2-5	TGTGCCAGCAGCTTGGACCCTAGCGGGGGGCCTCCGGAGACCCAGTACTTC	CASSLDPSGGPPETQYF
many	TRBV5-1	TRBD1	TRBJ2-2	TGCGCCAGCAGCACCGGGACAGGGGATACCGGGGAGCTGTTTTTT	CASSTGTGDTGELFF
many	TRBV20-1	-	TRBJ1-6	TGCAGTGCTAGAAGCAGTTTGGGAGATTCACCCCTCCACTTT	CSARSSLGDSPLHF
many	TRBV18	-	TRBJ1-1	TGTGCCAGCTCACCACAGGGGTCACTGAACACTGAAGCTTTCTTT	CASSPQGSLNTEAFF
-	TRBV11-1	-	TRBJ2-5	TGTGCCAGCAGCTTTAGGGGCGTCCAAGAGACCCAGTACTTC	CASSFRGVQETQYF
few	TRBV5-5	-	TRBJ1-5	TGTGCCAGCAGCTTAGTCCAGGGTAATCAGCCCCAGCATTTT	CASSLVQGNQPQHF
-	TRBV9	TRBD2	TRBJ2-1	TGTGCCAGCAGCGTAGGGGCTAGCGGGGCGAGCTCCTACAATGAGCAGTTCTTC	CASSVGASGASSYNEQFF
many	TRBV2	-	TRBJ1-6	TGTGCCAGCAGGGTGGGACTATACGTTGATAATTCACCCCTCCACTTT	CASRVGLYVDNSPLHF
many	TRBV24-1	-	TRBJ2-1	TGTGCCACCAGTGATTGGGGGTGGAATGAGCAGTTCTTC	CATSDWGWNEQFF
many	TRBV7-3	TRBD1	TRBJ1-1	TGTGCCAGCAGCCTCCAGGGGGGCATCATTTCTGAAGCTTTCTTT	CASSLQGGIISEAFF
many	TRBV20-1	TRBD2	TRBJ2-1	TGCAGTGCCCAACGCTCGGGGGGGCCAGGCAATGAGCAGTTCTTC	CSAQRSGGPGNEQFF
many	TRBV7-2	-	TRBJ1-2	TGTGCCAGCAGCCCCCAGGGTGACCTCTATGGCTACACCTTC	CASSPQGDLYGYTF
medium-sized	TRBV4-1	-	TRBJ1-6	TGCGCCAGCAGCCCACCGTCGGCAGGCCCCTATAATTCACCCCTCCACTTT	CASSPPSAGPYNSPLHF
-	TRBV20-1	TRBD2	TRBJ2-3	TGCAGTGCTAGATTAGCGGGGGGGAGGAATACGCAGTATTTT	CSARLAGGRNTQYF
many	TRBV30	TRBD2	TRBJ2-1	TGTGCCTGGAGTGTACAGGGACTAGCGGGCAATGAGCAGTTCTTC	CAWSVQGLAGNEQFF
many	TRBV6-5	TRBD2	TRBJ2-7	TGTGCCAGCAGACGGACTAGCGGGGAGGTAAAGCAGTACTTC	CASRRTSGEVKQYF
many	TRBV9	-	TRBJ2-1	TGTGCCACCGACAGGACTGGGGAACCCAATGAGCAGTTCTTC	CATDRTGEPNEQFF
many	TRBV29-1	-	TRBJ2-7	TGCAGCGTTGAAGATAGGGGGACCGCTGGGTTCGAGCAGTACTTC	CSVEDRGTAGFEQYF
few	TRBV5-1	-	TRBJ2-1	TGCGCCAGCAGCTCTCTCCGGGGCGGGAATGAGCAGTTCTTC	CASSSLRGGNEQFF
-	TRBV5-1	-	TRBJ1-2	TGCGCCAGCAGCTTGGCCAGGAGGGGCCAGTTGGGGGCCTCTTACTATGGCTACACCTTC	CASSLARRGQLGASYYGYTF
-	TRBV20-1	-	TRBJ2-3	TGCAGTGCTAGAGATCCGAACGTGGGGGGGCCATCGGGCACAGATACGCAGTATTTT	CSARDPNVGGPSGTDTQYF
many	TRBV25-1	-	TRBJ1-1	TGTGCCAGCAGAAACTGGGGACAGAACACTGAAGCTTTCTTT	CASRNWGQNTEAFF
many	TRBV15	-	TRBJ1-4	TGTGCCACCAGCGTAAGGGGGGGGCAAAAACTGTTTTTT	CATSVRGGQKLFF
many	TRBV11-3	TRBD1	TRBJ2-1	TGTGCCAGCAGCCTGACAGGGATGAGCTCCTACAATGAGCAGTTCTTC	CASSLTGMSSYNEQFF
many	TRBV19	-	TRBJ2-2	TGTGCCAGTATCCGGGCCCTCACCGGGGAGCTGTTTTTT	CASIRALTGELFF
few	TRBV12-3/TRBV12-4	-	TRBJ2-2	TGTGCCAGCAGTTTAGCAGGAGGGGTATCCCCGAACACCGGGGAGCTGTTTTTT	CASSLAGGVSPNTGELFF
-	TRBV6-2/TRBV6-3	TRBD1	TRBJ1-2	TGTGCCGCAGGGGGGCTATATGGCTACACCTTC	CAAGGLYGYTF
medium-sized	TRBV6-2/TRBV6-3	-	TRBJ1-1	TGTGCCAGCAGTAAAGAGGAAGGGGCCACTGAAGCTTTCTTT	CASSKEEGATEAFF
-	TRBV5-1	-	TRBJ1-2	TGCGCCAGCAGCTTTTGGAGGGCTTATGGCTACACCTTC	CASSFWRAYGYTF
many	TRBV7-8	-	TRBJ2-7	TGTGCCAGCAGCTTAAACCGCGGGTTCCACGAGCAGTACTTC	CASSLNRGFHEQYF
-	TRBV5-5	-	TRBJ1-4	TGTGCCAGCAGCTTGAAAGGAAGTGAGACTAATGAAAAACTGTTTTTT	CASSLKGSETNEKLFF
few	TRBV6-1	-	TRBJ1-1	TGTGCCAGCAGTGAATTTCGGGGCGCCGAGAACACTGAAGCTTTCTTT	CASSEFRGAENTEAFF
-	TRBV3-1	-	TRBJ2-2	TGTGCCAGCAGCCAAAGCAACACCGGGGAGCTGTTTTTT	CASSQSNTGELFF
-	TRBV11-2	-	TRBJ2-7	TGTGCCAGCAGCTTAGGGGGGTCCTCCTACGAGCAGTACTTC	CASSLGGSSYEQYF
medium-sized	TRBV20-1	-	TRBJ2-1	TGCAGTGCTAGCGCGTCCAATGAGCAGTTCTTC	CSASASNEQFF
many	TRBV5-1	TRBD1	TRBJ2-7	TGCGCCAGCAGTCCGGGACAGGGTTTTGGGCAGAAGTACTTC	CASSPGQGFGQKYF
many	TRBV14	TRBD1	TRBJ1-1	TGTGCCAGCAGCCCGGACAGGGAAGGGGCCACTGAAGCTTTCTTT	CASSPDREGATEAFF
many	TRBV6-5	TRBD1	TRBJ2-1	TGTGCCAGCAGCTTAGACCGGGACAGCTTGGTGGGCGGTGAGCAGTTCTTC	CASSLDRDSLVGGEQFF
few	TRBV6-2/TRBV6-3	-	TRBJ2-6	TGTGCCAGCAGTTACAGGTCGGGCAGTGTACAAGCTGGGGCCAACGTCCTGACTTTC	CASSYRSGSVQAGANVLTF
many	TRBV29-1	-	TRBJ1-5	TGCAGCGTTAGGTCAGTAGGTCAGCCCCAGCATTTT	CSVRSVGQPQHF
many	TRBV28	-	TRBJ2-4	TGTGCCAGCCGCGTACAAGCCAAAAACATTCAGTACTTC	CASRVQAKNIQYF
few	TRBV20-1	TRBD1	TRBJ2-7	TGCAGTGCTTACAGGGGCGACGGTGCCTACGAGCAGTACTTC	CSAYRGDGAYEQYF
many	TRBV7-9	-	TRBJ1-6	TGTGCCAGCAGCTCCGGACTTGGGTCACCCCTCCACTTT	CASSSGLGSPLHF
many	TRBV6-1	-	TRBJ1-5	TGTGCCAGCAGCCCTCCGGGACCCTCGGGGGATCAGCCCCAGCATTTT	CASSPPGPSGDQPQHF
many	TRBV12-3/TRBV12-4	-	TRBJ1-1	TGTGCCAGCAGTTTTGGAGGGGTCATGAACACTGAAGCTTTCTTT	CASSFGGVMNTEAFF
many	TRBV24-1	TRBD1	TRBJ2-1	TGTGCCACCCGGGACAGGGAGGCTGGTGAGCAGTTCTTC	CATRDREAGEQFF
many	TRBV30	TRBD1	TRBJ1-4	TGTGCCTGCCCCCGCCCCGGGACAGTGAGGGAAAAACTGTTTTTT	CACPRPGTVREKLFF
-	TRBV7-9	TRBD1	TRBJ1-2	TGTGCCAGCAGCTCATCGACAGGGGCAGGGGCCTATGGCTACACCTTC	CASSSSTGAGAYGYTF
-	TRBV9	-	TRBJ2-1	TGTGCCAGCAGCGTAGAGGTAGGCGAGCAGTTCTTC	CASSVEVGEQFF
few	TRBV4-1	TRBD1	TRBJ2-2	TGCGCCAGCAGCCTCTCTGGGACAGGTGACGGGGAGCTGTTTTTT	CASSLSGTGDGELFF
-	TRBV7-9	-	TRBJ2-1	TGTGCCAGCAGCTTAGGACAGGAGTACAATGAGCAGTTCTTC	CASSLGQEYNEQFF